Only a few counts were recorded for the clone carrying this T cell receptor beta chain. Its antigen is not identified. This record belongs to a study of CD8 T cells in ankylosing spondylitis. The study's findings and limits: As reported, disease-linked clones showed significant enrichment in matched ankylosing spondylitis synovial fluid. Several highly homologous variants formed a TCR beta motif that appeared characteristic of ankylosing spondylitis blood.

CDR3 length equals 16 residues. Germline lookup yields CDR1 LNHDA and CDR2 SQIVND (reference sequence). Trimming shortened V by 8 bases and J by 5 bases, and 21 bases separated the two germline ends. The authors made TCR beta libraries by quantitative 5'-RACE with molecular barcodes. From the 5' RACE reads, TCRdb called clonotypes with MiXCR, one entry per CDR3 protein. This sample has 130,000 or so distinct CDR3 sequences, with over 6.5% found just once. Sequenced material: blood, either unsorted or a sorted T cell fraction (not recorded which). The source is a male donor with ankylosing spondylitis or in good health (not recorded which). V is TRBV19 and J is TRBJ1-4; D perhaps matches TRBD1 (5 bases). The CDR3, as DNA: TGTGCCAGTCTTCCCGCCGCCCCAGGGACGAATGAAAAACTGTTTTTT. This encodes CASLPAAPGTNEKLFF.